These T cell receptor beta chains were read from a single sample in a study of cytomegalovirus exposure and HLA in healthy donors. Produced via immunoSEQ multiplex PCR; TCRdb's table is partial and in-frame only. This table holds some 210,000 clones, around 73% found once. The sequenced sample consisted of PBMCs. The receptors originated from a woman in her twenties or thirties in good health and CMV-seropositive. CDR3s include the opening cysteine and the closing phenylalanine or tryptophan. The D gene is left open where the match is weak. For some rows the clone size is stated as once, few or many, or as a class when expanded; others skip it.

TRBJ2-7,15,few,TRBV7-2,TRBD2,TGTGCCAGCAGCTTAGCGGTTAGCGGGACCTACGAGCAGTACTTC,CASSLAVSGTYEQYF
TRBJ2-3,16,few,TRBV2,TRBD1,TGTGCCAGCAGTGAAGCGCTGGGACAGGGGTCAGATACGCAGTATTTT,CASSEALGQGSDTQYF
TRBJ1-6,19,once,TRBV4-3,.,TGCGCCAGCAGCCAAGATAGTGGGAGGGGGAGCTCCTATAATTCACCCCTCCACTTT,CASSQDSGRGSSYNSPLHF
TRBJ2-3,15,.,TRBV7-9,TRBD2,TGTGCCAGCAGCCCGGGACTAGCGGGCGGAGATACGCAGTATTTT,CASSPGLAGGDTQYF
TRBJ1-2,12,.,TRBV27,.,TGTGCCAGCAAGAGGACGGACAGCGGCTACACCTTC,CASKRTDSGYTF
TRBJ2-7,14,.,TRBV7-2,.,TGTGCCAGCAGCACCGGGACACTATCCTACGAGCAGTACTTC,CASSTGTLSYEQYF
TRBJ2-7,16,few,TRBV2,TRBD1,TGTGCCAGCAGTGATGAGGGGACAGGGACATACTACGAGCAGTACTTC,CASSDEGTGTYYEQYF
TRBJ1-6,14,.,TRBV28,TRBD1,TGTGCCAGCAGGACACCGGGACAGGGATTATCCCTCCACTTT,CASRTPGQGLSLHF
TRBJ2-7,13,.,TRBV5-6,TRBD1,TGTGCCAGCAGCTTGAACAGGGGTCGGGGGCAGTACTTC,CASSLNRGRGQYF
TRBJ1-6,15,.,TRBV10-3,TRBD1,TGTGCCATCAGTCTGGGGACAGGGGTAGATTCACCCCTCCACTTT,CAISLGTGVDSPLHF
TRBJ2-3,16,.,TRBV18,.,TGTGCCAGCTCACCACGAGTAGCGGACCTCACAGATACGCAGTATTTT,CASSPRVADLTDTQYF
TRBJ1-2,15,.,TRBV28,TRBD1,TGTGCCAGCAGACTCTTCCATAGGGGGCAGGGGGGCTACACCTTC,CASRLFHRGQGGYTF
TRBJ1-5,16,.,TRBV9,TRBD1,TGTGCCAGCAGCGTAGGGACAGGGGCTAACAATCAGCCCCAGCATTTT,CASSVGTGANNQPQHF
TRBJ1-5,13,few,TRBV2,.,TGTGCCAGCAGGGACTATAGCAATCAGCCCCAGCATTTT,CASRDYSNQPQHF
TRBJ1-2,14,.,TRBV6-6,TRBD1,TGTGCCAACAGTGGGGACAGGGGGAACTATGGCTACACCTTC,CANSGDRGNYGYTF
TRBJ2-5,15,.,TRBV10-3,TRBD1,TGTGCCATCAGTCGGACAGGGGACCCCCAGGAGACCCAGTACTTC,CAISRTGDPQETQYF